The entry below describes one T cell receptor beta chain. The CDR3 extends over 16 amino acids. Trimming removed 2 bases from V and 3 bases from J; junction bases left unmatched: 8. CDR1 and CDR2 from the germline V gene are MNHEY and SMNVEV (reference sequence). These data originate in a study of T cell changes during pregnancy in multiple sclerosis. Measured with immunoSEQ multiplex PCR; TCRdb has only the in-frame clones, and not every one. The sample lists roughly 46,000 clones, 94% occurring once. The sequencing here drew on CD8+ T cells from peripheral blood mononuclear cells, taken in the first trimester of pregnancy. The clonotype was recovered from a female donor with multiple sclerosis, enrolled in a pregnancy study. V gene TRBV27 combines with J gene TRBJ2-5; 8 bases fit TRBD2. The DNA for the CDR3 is TGTGCCAGCAGTTTAAGCGGGGGACGATCAAAAGAGACCCAGTACTTC. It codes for CASSLSGGRSKETQYF.